This TCR beta chain emerged from a study of cytomegalovirus exposure and HLA in healthy donors. 60 Vbeta and 13 Jbeta primers were used in PCR. Sequencing used immunoSEQ multiplex PCR; TCRdb keeps in-frame clones, though not all of them. The top ten hold just over 5% of the sample, which has 120,000 to 150,000 clones, more than 75% seen once. V was cut by 3 bases and J by 1 base, with 24 bases left in between. Germline V gives CDR1 LGHNA, CDR2 YSLEER. The CDR3 runs to 19 residues. The receptor was isolated from a male donor in good health and CMV-seronegative. The sequencing input was PBMCs. The chain employs TRBV4-3 and TRBJ1-2; D is uncertain. In DNA, the CDR3 is TGCGCCAGCAGCCAGACCCCTAGTGGCGGAAGGTTCCTTAACTATGGCTACACCTTC. This translates into CASSQTPSGGRFLNYGYTF.